One sample yielded the 32 T cell receptor beta chains listed below, sequenced in a study of blood T cell repertoires in COVID-19. TCRdb's table, derived via immunoSEQ multiplex PCR, lists solely in-frame clones and lacks some. The table lists about 25,000 clones, roughly 84% of them singletons. The source material was peripheral blood. The receptors shown here come from a man aged 50 or older with active COVID-19.

This chain uses TRBV10-2 with TRBJ2-1; 12 bases align to TRBD2. Per germline, CDR1 WSHSY and CDR2 SAAADI. V shed 7 bases and J 0 bases; nucleotides not matched to a gene: 7. This CDR3 has 17 amino acids. This CDR3 is CASKGLAGHSSYNEQFF. CDR3 DNA sequence: TGCGCCAGCAAGGGACTAGCGGGCCATAGCTCCTACAATGAGCAGTTCTTC.

J is TRBJ1-4 and V is TRBV10-2, with no clear D. CDR3 length: 12 amino acids. Germline CDR1 reads WSHSY; CDR2 reads SAAADI. Deletions cut 2 bases from V and 5 bases from J, with 3 bases between. CDR3 protein: CASSEINEKLFF. CDR3 DNA sequence: TGCGCCAGCAGTGAGATAAATGAAAAACTGTTTTTT.

V usage is TRBV28 and J usage is TRBJ1-4, with TRBD1 as a possible D gene (6 bases). V shed 5 bases and J shed 3 bases, with 19 bases lying between them. The CDR3 spans 17 residues. CDR1 MDHEN and CDR2 SYDVKM come from the germline V gene. The CDR3 DNA reads TGTGCCAGCAGTCCAAGCGGGGGGCTAGCTTCTAATGAAAAACTGTTTTTT. Translation: CASSPSGGLASNEKLFF. Full variable domain (missing parts from reference TRBV28 and TRBJ1-4): DVKVTQSSRYLVKRTGEKVFLECVQDMDHENMFWYRQDPGLGLRLIYFSYDVKMKEKGDIPEGYSVSREKKERFSLILESASTNQTSMYLCASSPSGGLASNEKLFFGSGTQLSVL.

This chain joins TRBV30 and TRBJ1-5; D might be TRBD1 (5 bases). The CDR3 consists of 13 residues. V dropped 1 base and J dropped 6 bases, with 10 bases sitting between them. Germline values: CDR1 GTSNPN, CDR2 SVGIG (reference sequence). The DNA of the CDR3 is TGTGCCTGGAGTGACGGGGGGGGTCAGCCCCAGCATTTT. Translated: CAWSDGGGQPQHF.

This clone was seen once. The J gene is TRBJ2-5, the V gene TRBV6-5; no clear D gene. Trimming took off 6 bases at V and 1 base at J, with 12 bases between the two ends. The CDR3 consists of 14 residues. Germline values: CDR1 MNHEY, CDR2 SVGAGI. The CDR3 coding sequence is TGTGCCAGCAGACGGAGTCTGCTCCAAGAGACCCAGTACTTC. Its protein product is CASRRSLLQETQYF.

The gene calls are TRBV4-3 and TRBJ2-5, with 7 bases fitting TRBD2. The length of the CDR3 is 15 residues. V lost 4 bases, J lost 1 base, and 6 bases stayed unmatched. Per the germline V gene, CDR1 is LGHNA and CDR2 is YSLEER. CDR3 amino acids: CASSRLAEIQETQYF. The CDR3 DNA sequence: TGCGCCAGCAGCCGCCTAGCGGAAATCCAAGAGACCCAGTACTTC.

V and J are TRBV19 and TRBJ1-4; possible D gene TRBD1, 6 bases. Per the germline V gene, CDR1 is LNHDA and CDR2 is SQIVND (reference sequence). V shed 7 bases and J shed 0 bases, with 24 bases lying between them. The CDR3 is 19 residues long. CDR3 nucleotides: TGTGCCAGTAATCCACAGGGATGGGGTATAGGTCCAACTAATGAAAAACTGTTTTTT. This gives the protein CASNPQGWGIGPTNEKLFF.

The V and J genes are TRBV25-1 and TRBJ2-7; maybe TRBD2 (7 bases). The CDR3 is 13 amino acids. Trimming left V 7 bases short and J 4 bases short, with 14 bases between. Per the germline V gene, CDR1 is MGHDK and CDR2 is SYGVNS. The CDR3 sequence is CASKGGIRYEQYF. Written as DNA, the CDR3 is TGTGCCAGCAAGGGGGGGATCCGGTACGAGCAGTACTTC.

The chain links TRBV3-1 (or the pseudogene TRBV3-2) to TRBJ1-4; perhaps TRBD1 as D (5 bases). Per germline, CDR1 LGHDT and CDR2 YNNKEL (reference sequence). This CDR3 region has 23 residues. Trimming shortened V by 3 bases and J by 0 bases, and 32 bases separated the two germline ends. CDR3 nucleotide sequence: TGTGCCAGCAGCCACCCGCAGGGAAGGGGTACCGAACGTCGCTTGGCAACTAATGAAAAACTGTTTTTT. It yields the protein CASSHPQGRGTERRLATNEKLFF.

This chain joins TRBV10-3 and TRBJ1-5, with 7 positions matching TRBD1. With V trimmed by 6 bases and J by 5 bases, 4 bases remained unmatched. Germline V gene sequence: CDR1 ENHRY, CDR2 SYGVKD. There are 13 residues in the CDR3. CDR3 loop: CAIRAGGYQPQHF. CDR3 in DNA: TGTGCCATCAGGGCAGGGGGGTATCAGCCCCAGCATTTT.

This sequence joins TRBV5-1 and TRBJ2-7; 8 nucleotides match TRBD1. The CDR3 is 15 residues long. The germline gives CDR1 SGHRS, CDR2 YFSETQ. The trim removed 3 bases at V and 7 bases at J, leaving 12 bases unmatched. The CDR3 coding sequence is TGCGCCAGCAGCTACGCCGGGACAGGCTTGTGGGAGCAGTACTTC. It yields the protein CASSYAGTGLWEQYF.

The chain recombines TRBV6-1 with TRBJ2-2, with D possibly TRBD1 on 7 matching bases. Germline V gives CDR1 MNHNS, CDR2 SASEGT. This CDR3 spans 15 amino acids. V lost 1 base and J lost 7, with 13 bases in between. CDR3: CASSEGAGGIGELFF. CDR3 bases: TGTGCCAGCAGTGAAGGGGCAGGGGGGATCGGGGAGCTGTTTTTT.

This clone was picked up one time. J is TRBJ1-6 and V is TRBV11-3, with D possibly being TRBD1 (5 bases). This CDR3 region has 14 residues. The germline gives CDR1 SGHNT, CDR2 YENEEA. Trimming pared 7 bases from V and 7 bases from J, leaving 14 bases between. DNA for the CDR3: TGTGCCAGCACCCTAGACAGTCCAAATTCACCCCTCCACTTT. It is translated as CASTLDSPNSPLHF.

CDR3 bases: TGCGCCAGCAGCTTGGCTTTCGGGGGGCAGTATACCGGGGAGCTGTTTTTT. It translates to CASSLAFGGQYTGELFF. The chain links TRBV5-1 to TRBJ2-2, with a tentative D call TRBD2 (7 bases). The CDR3 has 17 amino acids. Germline V gene lookup returns CDR1 SGHRS and CDR2 YFSETQ. The ends were cut back, 0 bases at V and 5 bases at J, with 17 bases in the middle.

The rearrangement links TRBV18 to TRBJ2-7, with 7 bases aligning to TRBD2. V was clipped by 3 bases and J by 5 bases; unmatched bases: 10. Germline lookup yields CDR1 KGHSH and CDR2 LQKENI. CDR3 length equals 15 residues. The CDR3 DNA reads as TGTGCCAGCTCACCGGGTGCGGGAGTTATCCACGAGCAGTACGTC. As protein: CASSPGAGVIHEQYV.

The chain uses TRBV5-1 and TRBJ2-1, with 8 nucleotides matching TRBD1. V dropped 4 bases and J dropped 5; count of bases not matched to a gene: 11. CDR1 SGHRS and CDR2 YFSETQ come from the germline V gene. This CDR3 has 16 amino acids. The CDR3 region is CASSGNWDRKHNEQFF. In DNA, the CDR3 is TGCGCCAGCAGCGGTAATTGGGACAGGAAACACAATGAGCAGTTCTTC. Looking up the rest from reference TRBV5-1 and TRBJ2-1 gives the full variable domain: KAGVTQTPRYLIKTRGQQVTLSCSPISGHRSVSWYQQTPGQGLQFLFEYFSETQRNKGNFPGRFSGRQFSNSRSEMNVSTLELGDSALYLCASSGNWDRKHNEQFFGPGTRLTVL.

The chain is built from TRBV6-6 and TRBJ2-1; no clear D. This CDR3 comprises 12 residues. Trimming pared 6 bases from V and 7 bases from J, leaving 10 bases between. CDR1 MNHNY and CDR2 SVGAGI come from the germline V gene (reference sequence). The CDR3 coding sequence is TGTGCCAGCAGGGCAGTTCGTAATGAGCAGTTCTTC. It specifies CASRAVRNEQFF.

The chain employs TRBV2 and TRBJ2-2; perhaps TRBD1 as D (5 bases). V was pared by 4 bases and J by 6 bases, with 12 bases between. CDR3 length equals 14 residues. Germline loops: CDR1 SNHLY, CDR2 FYNNEI. CDR3 DNA: TGTGCCAGCAGTGGACCAGGGTTTTCCGGGGAGCTGTTTTTT. Translation gives CASSGPGFSGELFF. The complete variable domain, with remaining parts taken from reference TRBV2 and TRBJ2-2, reads EPEVTQTPSHQVTQMGQEVILRCVPISNHLYFYWYRQILGQKVEFLVSFYNNEISEKSEIFDDQFSVERPDGSNFTLKIRSTKLEDSAMYFCASSGPGFSGELFFGEGSRLTVL.

The chain recombines TRBV18 with TRBJ2-1; D might be TRBD2 (6 bases). Germline values: CDR1 KGHSH, CDR2 LQKENI. Deletions cut 0 bases from V and 4 bases from J, with 13 bases between. The CDR3 covers 16 residues. CDR3 sequence: CASSPPSGVGYNEQFF. CDR3 bases: TGTGCCAGCTCACCACCATCGGGGGTAGGTTACAATGAGCAGTTCTTC.

This clone was seen only once. This sequence joins TRBV5-1 and TRBJ1-1, with D possibly TRBD1 on 6 matching bases. Germline V CDR1 and CDR2: SGHRS, YFSETQ. The CDR3 is made up of 13 amino acids. V lost 0 bases and J lost 9, with 12 bases in between. For the CDR3, the DNA is TGCGCCAGCAGCTTGGACAGGGCGTCCCAAGCTTTCTTT. This translates into CASSLDRASQAFF. The full variable domain, with the rest looked up from reference TRBV5-1 and TRBJ1-1, is KAGVTQTPRYLIKTRGQQVTLSCSPISGHRSVSWYQQTPGQGLQFLFEYFSETQRNKGNFPGRFSGRQFSNSRSEMNVSTLELGDSALYLCASSLDRASQAFFGQGTRLTVV.

The chain recombines TRBV6-5 with TRBJ2-3; D is perhaps TRBD2 (5 bases). Germline-derived CDR1 and CDR2 are MNHEY and SVGAGI. This CDR3 is 15 amino acids long. V shed 0 bases and J shed 2 bases, with 9 bases lying between them. The CDR3 protein is CASSYSEGLTDTQYF. CDR3 bases: TGTGCCAGCAGTTACTCCGAGGGCCTCACAGATACGCAGTATTTT.

The V gene is TRBV7-9, the J gene TRBJ1-4, with D hard to call. The CDR3 totals 13 residues. Trimming pared 4 bases from V and 7 bases from J, leaving 10 bases between. Germline V gives CDR1 SEHNR, CDR2 FQNEAQ (reference sequence). CDR3 residues: CASSSRVGEKLFF. The DNA of the CDR3 is TGTGCCAGCAGCTCACGGGTGGGTGAAAAACTGTTTTTT.

The chain is built from TRBV6-5 and TRBJ2-7, with a tentative D call TRBD2 (5 bases). From germline, CDR1 is MNHEY and CDR2 SVGAGI. V lost 4 bases and J 5 bases, leaving 12 bases between the germline ends. The CDR3 is made up of 13 amino acids. The CDR3: CASSSLGVNEQYF. Written as DNA, the CDR3 is TGTGCCAGCAGTTCCCTCGGGGTCAACGAGCAGTACTTC.

This rearrangement joins TRBV7-9 to TRBJ2-5; 8 bases match TRBD1. CDR3 length equals 13 residues. The V gene end was trimmed by 1 base and the J gene end by 7 bases; junction bases not matched to a gene: 2. In germline, CDR1 is SEHNR, CDR2 FQNEAQ (reference sequence). The CDR3 loop is CASSLGTGLTQYF. CDR3 bases: TGTGCCAGCAGCTTAGGGACAGGGCTGACCCAGTACTTC.

This clone has only a few counts. The chain is built from TRBV5-1 and TRBJ2-7; the match to TRBD1 covers 10 bases. Germline-derived CDR1 and CDR2 are SGHRS and YFSETQ. This CDR3 is 18 amino acids long. With 0 bases clipped from V and 2 bases from J, the junction kept 11 bases outside the gene matches. The CDR3 sequence: CASSLAGTGAGGAYEQYF. CDR3 sequence (DNA): TGCGCCAGCAGCTTGGCCGGGACAGGGGCCGGAGGGGCCTACGAGCAGTACTTC. Filled out from reference TRBV5-1 and TRBJ2-7, the complete variable domain reads KAGVTQTPRYLIKTRGQQVTLSCSPISGHRSVSWYQQTPGQGLQFLFEYFSETQRNKGNFPGRFSGRQFSNSRSEMNVSTLELGDSALYLCASSLAGTGAGGAYEQYFGPGTRLTVT.

The chain couples TRBV24-1 to TRBJ2-1; D gene ambiguous. Germline lookup yields CDR1 KGHDR and CDR2 SFDVKD. The CDR3 spans 15 residues. The V end lost 5 bases, the J end lost 6 bases, and 16 bases lay between the germline ends. The CDR3, as DNA: TGTGCCACCAGTGGAGAACAGTCCTTTGGCAATGAGCAGTTCTTC. Its translation: CATSGEQSFGNEQFF.

This chain joins TRBV10-1 and TRBJ2-2; 11 bases are a match to TRBD1. CDR1 is WNHNN and CDR2 is SYGVQD in the germline V gene (reference sequence). J was trimmed by 5 bases and V by 8 bases; bases with no gene match: 4. The CDR3 length is 14 residues. CDR3 loop: CASRGTGGTGELFF. The CDR3 bases are TGCGCCAGCCGAGGGACAGGGGGAACCGGGGAGCTGTTTTTT.

This clone occurred once. This chain joins TRBV6-1 and TRBJ2-6, with 8 bases matching TRBD1. The CDR3 contains 18 residues. Trimming removed 4 bases from V and 1 base from J; junction bases left unmatched: 9. Germline assignment: CDR1 MNHNS and CDR2 SASEGT. The CDR3 region is CASSVRGQGASGANVLTF. The CDR3 region has the DNA TGTGCCAGCAGTGTACGTGGACAGGGAGCGTCTGGGGCCAACGTCCTGACTTTC.

This clone was observed once. The chain is built from TRBV5-6 and TRBJ2-7; tentatively, D is TRBD1 (6 bases). The CDR3 runs to 13 residues. V was clipped by 0 bases and J by 13 bases, with 17 bases between them. From germline, CDR1 is SGHDT and CDR2 YYEEEE. The CDR3 nucleotides are TGTGCCAGCAGCTTGGTTGGCAGGGGAGAGGGTTACTTC. Its protein product is CASSLVGRGEGYF.

The chain joins TRBV27 to TRBJ1-5; tentatively, D is TRBD1 (5 bases). CDR1 is MNHEY, CDR2 SMNVEV, per germline (reference sequence). V dropped 6 bases and J dropped 0 bases, with 18 bases sitting between them. The CDR3 sequence is 17 residues long. The DNA for the CDR3 is TGTGCCAGCAGCCGAAAGCGACAGACCAATAGCAATCAGCCCCAGCATTTT. Translated: CASSRKRQTNSNQPQHF.

The chain joins TRBV19 to TRBJ2-7; 7 nucleotides align to TRBD1. Germline CDR1 LNHDA, CDR2 SQIVND (reference sequence). The CDR3 contains 14 residues. V was pared by 9 bases and J by 6 bases, with 14 bases of the junction left unmatched. CDR3 bases: TGTGCCAGCCCCGAGACAGGGAATTTTGGCGAGCAGTACGTC. This sequence encodes CASPETGNFGEQYV.

The chain is built from TRBV28 and TRBJ2-2; D possibly corresponds to TRBD1 (6 bases). The CDR3 extends over 19 amino acids. V was pared by 6 bases and J by 2 bases, with 25 bases between. Germline CDR1 is MDHEN and CDR2 is SYDVKM. The CDR3 sequence: CASSRLWDTHSGNTGELFF. The CDR3 DNA reads TGTGCCAGCAGCCGGCTGTGGGACACCCACTCTGGAAACACCGGGGAGCTGTTTTTT.